This is a list of T cell receptor beta chains from one sample in a study of T cell changes during pregnancy in multiple sclerosis. Clones were sequenced by immunoSEQ multiplex PCR, and TCRdb holds only the in-frame ones, with some missing. The data show tens of thousands of clones, around 93% seen once. The specimen was CD8+ T cells from peripheral blood mononuclear cells, collected in the second trimester of pregnancy. These TCRs come from a female donor with multiple sclerosis, enrolled in a pregnancy study. Both conserved end residues are part of each CDR3. The D gene is left open where the match is weak. The size entry is marked missing in some rows and otherwise reads once, few, many or a size class.

TRBD1,few,TRBJ1-1,TRBV19,TGTGCCAGTAGTATGGGACAGATGAACACTGAAGCTTTCTTT,CASSMGQMNTEAFF
TRBD1,-,TRBJ2-1,TRBV4-3,TGCGCCAGCAGCCAAGGACAGGGCACCTACAATGAGCAGTTCTTC,CASSQGQGTYNEQFF
-,-,TRBJ1-2,TRBV6-1,TGTGCCAGCAGTGAAGGGGGGACACTTTTCAGGCCTAACTATGGCTACACCTTC,CASSEGGTLFRPNYGYTF
TRBD2,-,TRBJ2-3,TRBV14,TGTGCCAGCAGCCATCCGGGACTAGCGGGAGGGCCGGATACGCAGTATTTT,CASSHPGLAGGPDTQYF
TRBD1,-,TRBJ2-7,TRBV5-1,TGCGCCAGCAGCGCATGGACAGGGGGATACGAGCAGTACTTC,CASSAWTGGYEQYF
-,-,TRBJ2-1,TRBV15,TGTGCCACCAGCCCGCGGCGGTCCCCCGTAAGGAACAATGAGCAGTTCTTC,CATSPRRSPVRNNEQFF
TRBD1,-,TRBJ2-7,TRBV5-6,TGTGCCAGCAGCTTGGCAGGGGGAGAGCAGTACTTC,CASSLAGGEQYF
-,-,TRBJ2-7,TRBV5-1,TGCGCCAGCAGCTCCCGGGACTTCCCCTCCTACGAGCAGTACTTC,CASSSRDFPSYEQYF
-,-,TRBJ1-2,TRBV27,TGTGCCAGCAGACGAGGCCCGGAAGGGGGCTATGGCTACACCTTC,CASRRGPEGGYGYTF
-,-,TRBJ2-7,TRBV5-4,TGTGCCAGCAGCTTTTCCTTTTCGGCGGGACCGATCTCCTACGAGCAGTACTTC,CASSFSFSAGPISYEQYF
-,-,TRBJ2-3,TRBV5-4,TGTGCCAGCAGCTTGGCGGCGGGCAGCACAGATACGCAGTATTTT,CASSLAAGSTDTQYF